The 6 T cell receptor beta chains reported below all come from one sample, sequenced in a study of T cells expressing NK-cell markers (TCRdb year 2020). Library preparation used 5' RACE. Sequencer: Illumina HiSeq 2000. TCRdb reprocessed the reads and lists each CDR3 protein sequence as a single entry, with no DNA. The table for this sample records roughly 380,000 distinct CDR3 sequences. Of the sample, 5% to 5.5% is held by the ten largest clones. Sequences were obtained from blood T cells: a sorted CD56 or NKG2C T cell subset, CD4+ or CD8+ T cells, or bulk PBMC T cells (not recorded which). Receptors originate from a man aged 18-75 years in good health.

The J gene is TRBJ1-3, the V gene TRBV5-1. The CDR3 is made up of 17 amino acids. CDR1 is SGHRS, CDR2 YFSETQ, per germline. The CDR3 here is CASSPQPGGHGGNTIYF.

The chain is built from TRBV19 and TRBJ1-6; there is no DNA to check the TCRdb D call of TRBD1. This CDR3 comprises 15 residues. The germline gives CDR1 LNHDA, CDR2 SQIVND (reference sequence). The chain's CDR3 is CASGPRGPSNSPLHF.

The chain joins TRBV5-1 to TRBJ2-6; as DNA is missing, the TRBD1 call by TCRdb cannot be tested. The CDR3 extends over 19 amino acids. Germline V lookup: CDR1 SGHRS, CDR2 YFSETQ. The CDR3 region is CASSLHPSGTTSGANVLTF. Full variable domain (missing parts from reference TRBV5-1 and TRBJ2-6): KAGVTQTPRYLIKTRGQQVTLSCSPISGHRSVSWYQQTPGQGLQFLFEYFSETQRNKGNFPGRFSGRQFSNSRSEMNVSTLELGDSALYLCASSLHPSGTTSGANVLTFGAGSRLTVL.

J is TRBJ2-3 and V is TRBV4-2; with no DNA, the TCRdb D assignment of TRBD2 cannot be verified. The germline V gene encodes CDR1 LGHNA and CDR2 YNFKEQ. The CDR3 is 15 residues long. The CDR3 protein is CASRRRDLSTDTQYF.

The chain couples TRBV6-6 to TRBJ2-1. The CDR3 extends over 12 amino acids. Looked up from germline, CDR1 is MNHNY and CDR2 is SVGAGI (reference sequence). Here the CDR3 reads CASSLIRGEQFF.

The J gene is TRBJ2-1, the V gene TRBV6-2 or TRBV6-3; TCRdb returns TRBD1, unconfirmable since there is no DNA. The CDR3 contains 13 residues. CDR1 and CDR2 from the germline V gene are MNHEY and SVGEGT. The CDR3 loop reads CARGGQVGREQFF.